Each of the 15 T cell receptor beta chains below was sequenced from the same sample in a study of metastatic and nonmetastatic thyroid tumors. Through MiXCR, TCRdb re-clonotyped the PCR reads. The sample contains 40,000 or so clones, less than 50% of which appear only once. No treatment had been given to any patient before thyroid surgery. Sequenced sample: tumor tissue. These receptors were collected from a male donor with papillary thyroid cancer or a benign thyroid nodule (not recorded which). Some clones in this sample may be carry-over from other donors' samples.

The DNA for the CDR3 is TGTGCCAGCAGCGAAATGGCACAGTCCTATGGCTACACCTTC. Its translation is CASSEMAQSYGYTF. J is TRBJ1-2 and V is TRBV3-1; D unresolved. The V gene lost 5 bases and the J gene lost 4 bases, with 14 bases spanning the gap. CDR1 is LGHDT and CDR2 is YNNKEL in the germline V gene (reference sequence). The CDR3 covers 14 residues.

The chain joins TRBV20-1 to TRBJ2-7, with 8 bases matching TRBD2. Germline V lookup: CDR1 DFQATT, CDR2 SNEGSKA (reference sequence). The ends lost 1 base at V and 7 bases at J; junction bases unmatched: 9. This CDR3 has 14 amino acids. CDR3 nucleotides: TGCAGTGCTAGAGGGCCGGGACTAGTGGGGGAGCAGTACTTC. Protein product: CSARGPGLVGEQYF.

This clone was counted between two and nine times. This chain links TRBV11-1 with TRBJ2-2, with D perhaps matching TRBD2 (6 bases). With 0 bases removed from V and 6 bases from J, the gap between germline ends came to 11 bases. There are 15 residues in the CDR3. Per the germline V gene, CDR1 is SGHAT and CDR2 is FQDESV (reference sequence). In DNA form, the CDR3 reads TGTGCCAGCAGCTTAGCGACTAGTAAGGCCGGGGAGCTGTTTTTT. The encoded protein is CASSLATSKAGELFF.

The chain has TRBV30 and TRBJ1-5; D might be TRBD1 (5 bases). Germline values: CDR1 GTSNPN, CDR2 SVGIG (reference sequence). The CDR3 runs 15 residues. V was clipped by 1 base and J by 3 bases, with 13 bases between them. This CDR3 is CAWSEWTNLNQPQHF. The CDR3 region has the DNA TGTGCCTGGAGTGAATGGACAAACCTCAATCAGCCCCAGCATTTT.

This clone has more than one count but fewer than ten. The CDR3, as DNA: TGTGCCAGCAGTTCCCGGGTCCACAACTATGGCTACACCTTC. Encoded protein: CASSSRVHNYGYTF. V and J are TRBV28 and TRBJ1-2; D unclear. Trimming cost V 4 bases and J 2 bases, with 11 bases left between them. Per germline, CDR1 MDHEN and CDR2 SYDVKM. This CDR3 comprises 14 residues.

This chain joins TRBV7-6 and TRBJ1-1, with D uncertain. The germline V and J ends were trimmed by 5 bases and 4 bases, with 20 bases remaining between them. Germline CDR1 reads SGHVS; CDR2 reads FNYEAQ. The length of the CDR3 is 16 residues. In DNA form, the CDR3 reads TGTGCCAGCAGCCTGGACCGGGCACTCAAGACCACTGAAGCTTTCTTT. This gives the protein CASSLDRALKTTEAFF.

As for this clone: This may stem from a read error, because a much larger clone lies one nucleotide away. This chain joins TRBV11-2 and TRBJ2-1; D might be TRBD1 or TRBD2, each matching 5 bases. The CDR3 totals 16 residues. CDR1 and CDR2 from the germline V gene are SGHAT and FQNNGV. The V and J ends lost 5 bases and 8 bases respectively, with 22 bases between them. The CDR3 spells CASSHSEGLLFDEQFF. Here the CDR3 DNA reads TGTGCCAGCAGCCACTCAGAGGGGTTGTTGTTCGATGAGCAGTTCTTC. Combining the CDR3 with reference TRBV11-2 and TRBJ2-1 gives the whole variable domain EAGVAQSPRYKIIEKRQSVAFWCNPISGHATLYWYQQILGQGPKLLIQFQNNGVVDDSQLPKDRFSAERLKGVDSTLKIQPAKLEDSAVYLCASSHSEGLLFDEQFFGPGTRLTVL.

The rearrangement joins TRBV11-2 to TRBJ2-5; TRBD1 matches at 8 bases. V was pared by 5 bases and J by 5 bases, with 13 bases of the junction left unmatched. The CDR3 consists of 16 residues. From germline, CDR1 is SGHAT and CDR2 FQNNGV. The CDR3 nucleotides are TGTGCCAGCAGCACAGGGGGGCAGGGTTCTCTGGAGACCCAGTACTTC. Translating gives CASSTGGQGSLETQYF. Complete variable domain (other parts from reference TRBV11-2 and TRBJ2-5): EAGVAQSPRYKIIEKRQSVAFWCNPISGHATLYWYQQILGQGPKLLIQFQNNGVVDDSQLPKDRFSAERLKGVDSTLKIQPAKLEDSAVYLCASSTGGQGSLETQYFGPGTRLLVL.

The chain has TRBV30 and TRBJ1-6, with no clear D. The CDR3 length is 13 residues. From germline, CDR1 is GTSNPN and CDR2 SVGIG (reference sequence). V shed 2 bases and J shed 9 bases, with 11 bases lying between them. In DNA, the CDR3 is TGTGCCTGGAGTCCAGGAGTCCTTTCACCCCTCCACTTT. Protein: CAWSPGVLSPLHF.

This sequence joins TRBV3-1 and TRBJ2-5; D is perhaps TRBD1 (5 bases). Germline CDR1 LGHDT, CDR2 YNNKEL (reference sequence). V gave up 0 bases and J gave up 5 bases, with 13 bases separating them. This CDR3 has 15 amino acids. The CDR3 is CASSQEGRAWETQYF. CDR3 in DNA: TGTGCCAGCAGCCAAGAGGGCAGGGCCTGGGAGACCCAGTACTTC.

The chain combines TRBV19 with TRBJ2-1; the match to TRBD2 covers 12 bases. Germline values: CDR1 LNHDA, CDR2 SQIVND (reference sequence). The CDR3 sequence is 18 residues long. Trimming removed 9 bases from V and 7 bases from J; junction bases left unmatched: 19. The CDR3: CASRYASGGALGLNEQFF. As DNA, the CDR3 is TGTGCCAGCCGCTACGCTAGCGGGGGGGCTCTCGGGTTGAATGAGCAGTTCTTC.

The rearrangement links TRBV4-1 to TRBJ2-3; D remains unclear. V was pared by 4 bases and J by 0 bases, with 8 bases between. This CDR3 comprises 14 residues. Germline CDR1 and CDR2: MGHRA and YSYEKL. CDR3 residues: CASSREASTDTQYF. DNA of the CDR3: TGCGCCAGCAGCCGCGAGGCTAGCACAGATACGCAGTATTTT.

The chain has TRBV4-1 and TRBJ1-6, with a tentative D call TRBD1 (5 bases). CDR1 is MGHRA, CDR2 YSYEKL, per germline. This CDR3 region has 16 residues. V lost 0 bases and J lost 8, with 14 bases in between. CDR3 sequence: CASSQEAGRDDSPLHF. The CDR3 region has the DNA TGCGCCAGCAGCCAAGAAGCCGGCAGGGATGATTCACCCCTCCACTTT.

The rearrangement joins TRBV28 to TRBJ2-6, with D perhaps TRBD1 (6 bases). V dropped 0 bases and J dropped 0 bases, with 6 bases sitting between them. The germline gives CDR1 MDHEN, CDR2 SYDVKM. The CDR3 totals 16 residues. CDR3 in amino acids: CASSLWGASGANVLTF. The CDR3 nucleotides read TGTGCCAGCAGTTTATGGGGGGCCTCTGGGGCCAACGTCCTGACTTTC.

This clone has only one observation. The CDR3, as DNA: TGCAGTGCTAGAGACTTGGGTGGGTCCATACGATACAATGAGCAGTTCTTC. Translated, it gives CSARDLGGSIRYNEQFF. The chain carries TRBV20-1 and TRBJ2-1; D not certain. The length of the CDR3 is 17 residues. Trimming pared 0 bases from V and 4 bases from J, leaving 19 bases between. Looked up from germline, CDR1 is DFQATT and CDR2 is SNEGSKA (reference sequence).